The clone carrying this T cell receptor (beta chain) was detected only a few times. Its antigen remains unknown. The data were obtained in a study of blood T cells in healthy people across ages. Overall study findings and caveats: Estimated diversity, derived from one million T cells, was regarded as an underestimate. Older age went with lower TCR beta diversity per million T cells, in a roughly linear way.

Alongside a J-beta primer mix, a sample-barcoded 5' primer served in a second PCR lasting roughly 7 to 11 cycles. TCRdb called the 5' RACE reads again in MiXCR, with one record for every CDR3 protein. The sample consists of approximately 880,000 distinct CDR3 sequences, roughly 50% of them appearing once. This CDR3 comprises 15 residues. Trimming stripped 0 bases from V and 4 bases from J, with 12 bases between. CDR1 and CDR2 from the germline V gene are MNHNS and SASEGT. This receptor was obtained from a man aged 30 to 45 in good health. The chain uses TRBV6-1 and TRBJ1-2; D remains unclear. Sequenced: blood. Here the CDR3 DNA reads TGTGCCAGCAGTGAAGCCCCTGAAGGGATCTATGGCTACACCTTC. It translates to CASSEAPEGIYGYTF.